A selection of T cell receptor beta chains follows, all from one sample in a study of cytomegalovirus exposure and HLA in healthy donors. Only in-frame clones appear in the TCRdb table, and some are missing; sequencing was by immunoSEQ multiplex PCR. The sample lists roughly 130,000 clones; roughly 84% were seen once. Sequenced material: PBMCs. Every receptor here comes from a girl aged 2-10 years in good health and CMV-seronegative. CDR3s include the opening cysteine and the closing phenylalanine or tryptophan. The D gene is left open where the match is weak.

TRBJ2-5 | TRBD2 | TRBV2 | CASSDGTRVETQYF
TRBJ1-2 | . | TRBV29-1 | CSVKPQGRIYGYTF
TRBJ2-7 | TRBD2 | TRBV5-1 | CASSGGGRAYEQYF
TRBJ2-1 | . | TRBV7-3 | CASSLTGSAYNEQFF
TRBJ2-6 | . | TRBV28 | CASSLFTGANVLTF
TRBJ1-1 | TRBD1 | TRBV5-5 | CASSPGQAEAFF
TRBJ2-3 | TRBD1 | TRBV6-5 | CASTQTGASTDTQYF
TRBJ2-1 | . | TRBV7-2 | CASSPRLRTVYEQFF
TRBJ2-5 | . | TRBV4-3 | CASSARPARVGSGETQYF
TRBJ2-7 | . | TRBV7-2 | CASSPDSRAGKYF
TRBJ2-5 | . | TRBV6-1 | CASNAGFQETQYF
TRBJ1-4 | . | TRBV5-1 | CASSLVVGNEKLFF
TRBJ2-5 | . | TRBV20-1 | CSAGWETQYF
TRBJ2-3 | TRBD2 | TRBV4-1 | CASSQDSGLAGGTDTQYF
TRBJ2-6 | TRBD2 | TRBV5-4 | CASSPPGLAGAGANVLTF
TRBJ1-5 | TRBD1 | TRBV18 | CASSPRDRGPSNQPQHF
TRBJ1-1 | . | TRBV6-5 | CASRGGEGTEAFF
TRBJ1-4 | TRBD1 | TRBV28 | CASSRQGTTNEKLFF
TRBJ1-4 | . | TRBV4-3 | CASSQESSATNEKLFF
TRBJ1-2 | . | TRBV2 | CASSVKRTETGYTF
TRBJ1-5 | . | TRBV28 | CASSYTGFGNQPQHF
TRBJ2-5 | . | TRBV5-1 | CASSLRASAAQETQYF
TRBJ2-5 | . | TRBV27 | CASRGMGGRGYQETQYF
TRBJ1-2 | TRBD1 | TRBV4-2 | CASSQGDRVGGYTF
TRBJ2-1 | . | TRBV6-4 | CASSDLRSNEQFF
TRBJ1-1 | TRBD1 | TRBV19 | CATSTGVNTEAFF
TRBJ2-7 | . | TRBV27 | CASSFGQFYEQYF
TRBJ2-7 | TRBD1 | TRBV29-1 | CSVPDEMGQGYEQYF
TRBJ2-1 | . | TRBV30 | CAWKAGAYNEQFF
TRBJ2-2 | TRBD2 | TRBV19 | CASSLTGTSGRARTGELFF
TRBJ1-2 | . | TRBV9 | CASTGAAPGGYTF
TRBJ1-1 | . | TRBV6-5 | CASSPPQGIHTEAFF
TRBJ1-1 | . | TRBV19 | CASSLQGAASMNTEAFF
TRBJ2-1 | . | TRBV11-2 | CASSLGGEQFF
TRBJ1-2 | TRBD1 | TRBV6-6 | CASLREVVDRDYGYTF
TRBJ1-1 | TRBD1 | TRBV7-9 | CASSFGTAEAFF
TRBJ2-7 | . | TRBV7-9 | CASSSDEQYF
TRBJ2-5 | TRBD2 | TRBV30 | CAWTPGGVKTQYF
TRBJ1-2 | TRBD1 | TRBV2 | CASSRNGDRASGGYTF
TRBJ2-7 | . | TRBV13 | CASSLGGRVPSYEQYF
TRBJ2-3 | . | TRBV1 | CTSSRVSGRADTQYF